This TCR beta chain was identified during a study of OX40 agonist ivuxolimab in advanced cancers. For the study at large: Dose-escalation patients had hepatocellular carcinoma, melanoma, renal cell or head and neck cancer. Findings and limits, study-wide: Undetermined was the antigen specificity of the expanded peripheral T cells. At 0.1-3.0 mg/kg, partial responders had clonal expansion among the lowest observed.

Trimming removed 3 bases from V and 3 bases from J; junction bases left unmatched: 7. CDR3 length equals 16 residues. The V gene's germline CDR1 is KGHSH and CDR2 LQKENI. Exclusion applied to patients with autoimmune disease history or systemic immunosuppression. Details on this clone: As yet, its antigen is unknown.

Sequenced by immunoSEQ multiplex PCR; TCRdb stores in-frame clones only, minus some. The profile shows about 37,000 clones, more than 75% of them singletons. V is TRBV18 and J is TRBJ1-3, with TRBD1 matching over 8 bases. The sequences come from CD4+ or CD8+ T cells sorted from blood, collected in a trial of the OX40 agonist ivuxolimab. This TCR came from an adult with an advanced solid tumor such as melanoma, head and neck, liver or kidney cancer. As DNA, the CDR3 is TGTGCCAGCTCACCGGGACAGGCAACTATTGGAAACACCATATATTTT. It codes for CASSPGQATIGNTIYF.